The clone carrying this T cell receptor (beta chain) was counted many times. This sample is part of a study of T-cell memory formation after mild COVID-19. TCRdb re-analysed the 5' RACE reads in MiXCR, keeping a single row per CDR3 protein. The data contain approximately 150,000 distinct CDR3 sequences, over 10% of them singletons. Per germline, CDR1 SGHRS and CDR2 YFSETQ. V dropped 5 bases and J dropped 3; count of bases not matched to a gene: 5. This CDR3 has 14 amino acids. The chain couples TRBV5-1 to TRBJ2-7; the match to TRBD2 covers 10 bases. The source is a man between 18 and 35 years old who had mild COVID-19 (a few samples of this study predate the infection). Cell type and time point are not known. Sequencing input: PBMCs or a T cell subset sorted from them (not recorded which). CDR3 protein: CASRPSSGGYEQYF. The CDR3 DNA sequence: TGCGCCAGCAGACCCTCTAGCGGGGGCTACGAGCAGTACTTC.